This entry concerns a single T cell receptor (beta chain). These data come from a study of T cell responses to AZD1222 COVID-19 vaccine. Repertoires were generated with immunoSEQ multiplex PCR, while TCRdb's copy carries only in-frame clones and drops some. The sample holds 150,000 to 200,000 clones; more than 75% are singletons and the top ten take about 3%. V lost 6 bases and J 7 bases, leaving 18 bases between the germline ends. This CDR3 region has 14 residues. Looked up from germline, CDR1 is MDHEN and CDR2 is SYDVKM. The chain couples TRBV28 to TRBJ1-2; D gene uncertain. The sample consisted of peripheral blood, taken on day 0 of MenACWY control vaccination. This clonotype was sampled from an adult in good health. The CDR3 region is CASSLEGALGGYTF. The CDR3 DNA reads TGTGCCAGCAGCCTCGAGGGAGCCCTGGGTGGCTACACCTTC.